This T cell receptor beta chain was observed in a study of blood T cell repertoires in COVID-19. The germline V gene has CDR1 LGHDT and CDR2 YNNKEL (reference sequence). The length of the CDR3 is 13 residues. Trimming shortened V by 0 bases and J by 7 bases, and 9 bases separated the two germline ends. Assay: immunoSEQ multiplex PCR; the TCRdb copy retains only in-frame clones and omits some. The sample records roughly 69,000 clones, around 91% being singletons. The source of this sequence is a man aged 50-59 years with acute or convalescent COVID-19. The chain recombines TRBV3-1 (or the pseudogene TRBV3-2) with TRBJ2-5; D unclear. The specimen was peripheral blood. The CDR3 loop is CASSQDRFWTQYF. CDR3 nucleotides: TGTGCCAGCAGCCAAGACCGTTTTTGGACCCAGTACTTC.